Following are 29 T cell receptor beta chains from one sample sequenced in a study of T cell repertoires in ileal Crohn's disease. The method was immunoSEQ multiplex PCR; TCRdb's version includes in-frame clones alone and lacks a portion of them. This repertoire shows approximately 15,000 clones, under 80% found once; its top ten account for around 5%. What was sequenced was ileal tissue. All receptors come from an adult with Crohn's disease.

This sequence joins TRBV29-1 and TRBJ2-3, with D hard to call. Germline V gene sequence: CDR1 SQVTM, CDR2 ANQGSEA. The germline V and J ends were trimmed by 1 base and 3 bases, with 17 bases remaining between them. The CDR3 spans 16 residues. The CDR3 region is CSVEGRVARLTDTQYF. For the CDR3, the DNA is TGCAGCGTTGAAGGACGGGTAGCTCGGTTAACAGATACGCAGTATTTT.

The J gene is TRBJ1-6, the V gene TRBV6-1; D perhaps matches TRBD1 (5 bases). CDR1 and CDR2 from the germline V gene are MNHNS and SASEGT. Trimming pared 2 bases from V and 0 bases from J, leaving 14 bases between. The CDR3 extends over 18 amino acids. CDR3 amino acids: CASSERGGQSSYNSPLHF. CDR3 nucleotides: TGTGCCAGCAGTGAAAGGGGAGGGCAGAGCTCCTATAATTCACCCCTCCACTTT.

Note on this clone: Other DNA sequences within the sample encode an identical CDR3. The chain links TRBV27 to TRBJ2-7; 7 nucleotides line up with TRBD1. V dropped 5 bases and J dropped 3; count of bases not matched to a gene: 4. Per the germline V gene, CDR1 is MNHEY and CDR2 is SMNVEV (reference sequence). The CDR3 contains 13 residues. CDR3: CASSPGQNYEQYF. The CDR3 DNA follows: TGTGCCAGCAGTCCGGGACAGAACTACGAGCAGTACTTC.

The gene calls are TRBV6-5 and TRBJ1-2, with D hard to call. V lost 2 bases, J lost 8 bases, and 9 bases lay in between. This CDR3 contains 12 residues. Germline CDR1 MNHEY, CDR2 SVGAGI. CDR3 sequence: CASSYEGSGYTF. The CDR3 coding sequence is TGTGCCAGCAGTTACGAGGGCTCCGGCTACACCTTC.

This chain connects TRBV2 to TRBJ1-1, with a possible D match to TRBD1 (6 bases). CDR3 length: 11 amino acids. The germline V gene has CDR1 SNHLY and CDR2 FYNNEI. Trimming pared 5 bases from V and 11 bases from J, leaving 12 bases between. CDR3 in amino acids: CASSRDKGAFF. The DNA for the CDR3 is TGTGCCAGCAGTCGGGACAAAGGGGCTTTCTTT.

The V and J genes are TRBV1 and TRBJ2-3; the table's TRBD2 call for D was not verified on the DNA. TRBV1 is designated a pseudogene. CDR3 length: 20 residues. The CDR3 protein is CTSSQVGGRASFGSTDTQYF. CDR3 in DNA: TGCACCAGCAGCCAAGTGGGCGGGAGGGCTTCGTTCGGGAGCACAGATACGCAGTATTTT.

The chain is built from TRBV7-2 and TRBJ1-2; D ambiguous. This CDR3 spans 15 amino acids. CDR1 and CDR2 (germline): SGHTA, FQGNSA. V shed 1 base and J shed 2 bases, with 11 bases lying between them. The CDR3 coding sequence is TGTGCCAGCAGCTTAGTCGGACTACCGAACTATGGCTACACCTTC. It yields the protein CASSLVGLPNYGYTF.

V is TRBV5-1 and J is TRBJ2-5; TRBD1 might be the D (6 bases). The V gene's germline CDR1 is SGHRS and CDR2 YFSETQ. Trimming left V 4 bases short and J 2 bases short, with 12 bases between. The length of the CDR3 is 14 residues. The CDR3: CASSDGTKQETQYF. For the CDR3, the DNA is TGCGCCAGCAGCGACGGGACAAAACAAGAGACCCAGTACTTC. The full variable domain, completed using reference TRBV5-1 and TRBJ2-5, is KAGVTQTPRYLIKTRGQQVTLSCSPISGHRSVSWYQQTPGQGLQFLFEYFSETQRNKGNFPGRFSGRQFSNSRSEMNVSTLELGDSALYLCASSDGTKQETQYFGPGTRLLVL.

V is TRBV6-6 and J is TRBJ2-1; perhaps TRBD1 as D (5 bases). Trimming shortened V by 5 bases and J by 8 bases, and 13 bases separated the two germline ends. Germline V lookup: CDR1 MNHNY, CDR2 SVGAGI (reference sequence). The CDR3 runs 13 residues. The CDR3, as DNA: TGTGCCAGCAGTGGGGCCTCGGTACATGAGCAGTTCTTC. Translating it yields CASSGASVHEQFF.

The chain carries TRBV6-4 and TRBJ1-5; D not resolved. The germline V gene encodes CDR1 MRHNA and CDR2 SNTAGT. The CDR3 contains 15 residues. Trimming pared 0 bases from V and 6 bases from J, leaving 12 bases between. CDR3 region: CASSDSRSESQPQHF. The CDR3 nucleotides are TGTGCCAGCAGTGACTCGAGGTCGGAGAGTCAGCCCCAGCATTTT.

This sequence joins TRBV29-1 and TRBJ1-2; tentative D call: TRBD1 (5 bases). Germline-derived CDR1 and CDR2 are SQVTM and ANQGSEA. CDR3 size: 13 residues. V gave up 3 bases and J gave up 2 bases, with 10 bases separating them. The CDR3, as DNA: TGCAGCGTTGATCTCAGGGTGAACTATGGCTACACCTTC. This codes for CSVDLRVNYGYTF.

The V call is TRBV11-2, the J call TRBJ2-7; the match to TRBD1 covers 9 bases. V lost 4 bases to trimming and J lost 2 bases; unmatched junction nucleotides: 6. This CDR3 has 15 residues. CDR1 is SGHAT and CDR2 is FQNNGV in the germline V gene. The CDR3 sequence: CASSWTGTGPYEQYF. The CDR3 region has the DNA TGTGCCAGCAGCTGGACCGGGACAGGGCCCTACGAGCAGTACTTC.

V and J are TRBV30 and TRBJ2-3, with 8 bases lining up with TRBD1. This CDR3 comprises 14 residues. Germline CDR1 and CDR2: GTSNPN and SVGIG (reference sequence). The junction had 0 bases not matched to a gene; V was cut back by 0 bases and J by 1 base. CDR3 nucleotides: TGTGCCTGGAGTGTACAGGGGGGCACAGATACGCAGTATTTT. This sequence encodes CAWSVQGGTDTQYF.

The chain combines TRBV19 with TRBJ1-2; TRBD1 might be the D (5 bases). CDR3 length: 15 amino acids. With 3 bases removed from V and 3 bases from J, the gap between germline ends came to 14 bases. CDR1 and CDR2 (germline): LNHDA, SQIVND (reference sequence). The CDR3 DNA is TGTGCCAGTAGTATGGCCCCGGACACTTACTATGGCTACACCTTC. It encodes CASSMAPDTYYGYTF.

This clone has only a few counts. The chain combines TRBV6-5 with TRBJ1-2; 7 positions match TRBD1. This CDR3 contains 13 residues. Looked up from germline, CDR1 is MNHEY and CDR2 is SVGAGI. With 2 bases clipped from V and 4 bases from J, the junction kept 1 base outside the gene matches. The CDR3 DNA sequence: TGTGCCAGCAGTTACCAGGGGGGCTATGGCTACACCTTC. Translated, it gives CASSYQGGYGYTF.

The genes are TRBV5-1 and TRBJ2-1; TRBD2 matches at 7 bases. The CDR3 has 15 amino acids. Germline CDR1 SGHRS, CDR2 YFSETQ. Germline trimming cut 1 base from V and 7 bases from J; bases unmatched to any gene: 8. The CDR3 loop is CASSLYGEGRNEQFF. As DNA, the CDR3 is TGCGCCAGCAGCTTGTACGGGGAGGGAAGGAATGAGCAGTTCTTC. The whole variable domain, remainder taken from reference TRBV5-1 and TRBJ2-1, is KAGVTQTPRYLIKTRGQQVTLSCSPISGHRSVSWYQQTPGQGLQFLFEYFSETQRNKGNFPGRFSGRQFSNSRSEMNVSTLELGDSALYLCASSLYGEGRNEQFFGPGTRLTVL.

V and J are TRBV6-1 and TRBJ1-3, with a weak D call TRBD1 (5 bases). The V end was cut by 2 bases, the J end by 2 bases, with 13 bases between. The germline CDR1 and CDR2 sequences are MNHNS and SASEGT. This CDR3 comprises 16 residues. The CDR3 reads CASSERWEGPGNTIYF. CDR3 DNA: TGTGCCAGCAGTGAACGCTGGGAGGGGCCTGGAAACACCATATATTTT.

CDR3 nucleotides: TGTGCCAGCAGTCCCGGGACTCATAACTCTGGAAACACCATATATTTT. Its translation: CASSPGTHNSGNTIYF. The V gene is TRBV6-6, the J gene TRBJ1-3; possibly TRBD1 for D (5 bases). The CDR3 spans 16 residues. V was trimmed by 5 bases and J by 0 bases, leaving 14 bases between them. Germline values: CDR1 MNHNY, CDR2 SVGAGI (reference sequence).

The gene calls are TRBV6-1 and TRBJ1-4; TRBD1 is a possible D gene (5 bases). V was clipped by 8 bases and J by 6 bases, with 16 bases between them. This CDR3 spans 14 amino acids. Germline assignment: CDR1 MNHNS and CDR2 SASEGT. The chain's CDR3 is CASYGGDPDEKLFF. CDR3 DNA: TGTGCCAGCTACGGGGGGGATCCCGATGAAAAACTGTTTTTT.

CDR3 in DNA: TGTGCCAGCAGCAGTAACTCTGGAAACACCATATATTTT. It translates to CASSSNSGNTIYF. The chain recombines TRBV6-1 with TRBJ1-3; D uncertain. Trimming stripped 6 bases from V and 0 bases from J, with 6 bases between. The CDR3 loop spans 13 amino acids. In germline, CDR1 is MNHNS, CDR2 SASEGT.

This clone was observed a handful of times. The chain uses TRBV4-2 and TRBJ2-1; 7 bases are a match to TRBD2. V trimming: 4 bases; J trimming: 2 bases; junction bases outside the gene matches: 5. This CDR3 is built from 15 residues. The germline gives CDR1 LGHNA, CDR2 YNFKEQ. The CDR3 here is CASSLLAGTYNEQFF. The CDR3, as DNA: TGTGCCAGCAGCCTATTAGCGGGCACCTACAATGAGCAGTTCTTC.

This chain links TRBV7-7 with TRBJ2-5, with 8 nucleotides matching TRBD2. J gave up 5 bases and V 8 bases, and 10 bases lay outside the gene matches. The CDR3 is made up of 14 amino acids. Germline V gene sequence: CDR1 SSHAT, CDR2 FNYEAQ (reference sequence). CDR3 in DNA: TGTGCCAGCCACCCCGGGGGGGCGTGGGAGACCCAGTACTTC. Translating gives CASHPGGAWETQYF.

The chain employs TRBV6-4 and TRBJ2-3; D call uncertain. V was clipped by 4 bases and J by 2 bases, with 25 bases between them. CDR1 and CDR2 from the germline V gene are MRHNA and SNTAGT. CDR3 length: 19 amino acids. The CDR3 is CASSVESGSRVTITDTQYF. The CDR3 DNA sequence: TGTGCCAGCAGTGTCGAGTCAGGATCCCGTGTAACGATCACAGATACGCAGTATTTT.

On this clone: The junction differs from germline at one of its ends, possibly a read error. V is TRBV7-7 and J is TRBJ2-7; 9 positions match TRBD1. Per germline, CDR1 SSHAT and CDR2 FNYEAQ (reference sequence). The CDR3 is 15 residues long. Here the CDR3 DNA reads TGTGCTAGCAGCTTAGGACAGGGGAGTATCAACGAGCAGTACTTC. Its protein product is CASSLGQGSINEQYF.

V is TRBV7-6 and J is TRBJ1-4, with TRBD1 matching over 7 bases. The CDR3 sequence is 16 residues long. Trimming removed 4 bases from V and 0 bases from J; junction bases left unmatched: 5. The V gene's germline CDR1 is SGHVS and CDR2 FNYEAQ. The CDR3 is CASSWGQLATNEKLFF. The CDR3 DNA reads as TGTGCCAGCAGCTGGGGACAGCTTGCAACTAATGAAAAACTGTTTTTT.

This chain uses TRBV6-1 with TRBJ1-3; D is unresolved. Germline-derived CDR1 and CDR2 are MNHNS and SASEGT. The V and J ends lost 4 bases and 1 base respectively, with 8 bases between them. The CDR3 consists of 14 residues. CDR3 protein: CASSGGGSGNTIYF. The CDR3 bases are TGTGCCAGCAGTGGTGGCGGGTCTGGAAACACCATATATTTT.

The chain carries TRBV5-1 and TRBJ1-2; tentative D call: TRBD1 (5 bases). The CDR3 totals 16 residues. Germline-derived CDR1 and CDR2 are SGHRS and YFSETQ. V lost 5 bases to trimming and J lost 7 bases, with 24 bases between them. Written as DNA, the CDR3 is TGCGCCAGCAGACCGAATGTGGGGGGAGAGATCCGTGGCTACACCTTC. Translation: CASRPNVGGEIRGYTF. Combining the CDR3 with reference TRBV5-1 and TRBJ1-2 gives the whole variable domain KAGVTQTPRYLIKTRGQQVTLSCSPISGHRSVSWYQQTPGQGLQFLFEYFSETQRNKGNFPGRFSGRQFSNSRSEMNVSTLELGDSALYLCASRPNVGGEIRGYTFGSGTRLTVV.

This clone was seen a handful of times. The chain employs TRBV27 and TRBJ1-1; 7 nucleotides line up with TRBD1. Germline CDR1 is MNHEY and CDR2 is SMNVEV (reference sequence). The V gene end was trimmed by 5 bases and the J gene end by 1 base; junction bases not matched to a gene: 10. The CDR3 loop spans 16 amino acids. This CDR3 is CASSPYTGATNTEAFF. For the CDR3, the DNA is TGTGCCAGCAGTCCGTACACAGGGGCGACGAACACTGAAGCTTTCTTT.

A word on this clone: An end of the junction differs from the germline gene, which may be a read error. This chain links TRBV5-4 with TRBJ2-7; 7 bases are a match to TRBD1. Germline V CDR1 and CDR2: SGHNT, YYREEE (reference sequence). The CDR3 has 13 residues. CDR3 coding DNA: TGTGCCAGCAGTTTGGACAGGTTGGGCGAGCAGTACTTC. It yields the protein CASSLDRLGEQYF.